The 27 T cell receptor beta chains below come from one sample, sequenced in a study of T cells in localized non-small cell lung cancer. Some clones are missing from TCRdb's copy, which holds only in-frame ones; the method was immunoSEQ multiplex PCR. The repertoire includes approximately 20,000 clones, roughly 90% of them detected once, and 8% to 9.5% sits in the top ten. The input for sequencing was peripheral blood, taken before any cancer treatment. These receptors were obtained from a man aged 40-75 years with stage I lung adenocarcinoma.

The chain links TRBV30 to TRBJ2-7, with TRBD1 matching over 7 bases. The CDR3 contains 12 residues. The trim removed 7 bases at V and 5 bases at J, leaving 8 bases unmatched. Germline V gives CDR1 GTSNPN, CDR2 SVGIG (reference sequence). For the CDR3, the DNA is TGTGCCTCGGTGACAGGGTACCACGAGCAGTACTTC. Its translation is CASVTGYHEQYF.

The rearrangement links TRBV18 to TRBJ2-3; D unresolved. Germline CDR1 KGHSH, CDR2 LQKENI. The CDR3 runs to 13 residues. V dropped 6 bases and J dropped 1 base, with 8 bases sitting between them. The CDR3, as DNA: TGTGCCAGCTCCATATGGGGCACAGATACGCAGTATTTT. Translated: CASSIWGTDTQYF.

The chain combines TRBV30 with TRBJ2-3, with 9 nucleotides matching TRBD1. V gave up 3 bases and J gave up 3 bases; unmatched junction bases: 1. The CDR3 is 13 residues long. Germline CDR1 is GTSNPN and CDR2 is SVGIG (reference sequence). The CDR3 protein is CAWRGQGTDTQYF. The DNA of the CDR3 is TGTGCCTGGAGGGGACAGGGAACAGATACGCAGTATTTT.

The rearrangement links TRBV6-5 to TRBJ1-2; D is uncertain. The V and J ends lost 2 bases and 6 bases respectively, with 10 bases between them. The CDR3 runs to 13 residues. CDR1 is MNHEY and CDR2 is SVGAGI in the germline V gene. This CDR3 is CASSYVGNDGYTF. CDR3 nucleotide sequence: TGTGCCAGCAGTTACGTAGGGAATGATGGCTACACCTTC.

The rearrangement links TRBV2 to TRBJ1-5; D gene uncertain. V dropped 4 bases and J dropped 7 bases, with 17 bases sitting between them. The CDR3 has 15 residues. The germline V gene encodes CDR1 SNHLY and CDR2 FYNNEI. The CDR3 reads CASSVSIPQEQPQHF. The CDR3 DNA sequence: TGTGCCAGCAGTGTGTCTATCCCCCAAGAACAGCCCCAGCATTTT.

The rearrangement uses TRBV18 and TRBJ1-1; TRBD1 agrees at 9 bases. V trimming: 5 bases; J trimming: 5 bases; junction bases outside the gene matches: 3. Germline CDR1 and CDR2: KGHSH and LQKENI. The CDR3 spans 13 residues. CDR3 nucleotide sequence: TGTGCCAGCTCAGTCGGACAGGGGACTGAAGCTTTCTTT. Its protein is CASSVGQGTEAFF. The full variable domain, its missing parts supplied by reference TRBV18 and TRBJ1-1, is NAGVMQNPRHLVRRRGQEARLRCSPMKGHSHVYWYRQLPEEGLKFMVYLQKENIIDESGMPKERFSAEFPKEGPSILRIQQVVRGDSAAYFCASSVGQGTEAFFGQGTRLTVV.

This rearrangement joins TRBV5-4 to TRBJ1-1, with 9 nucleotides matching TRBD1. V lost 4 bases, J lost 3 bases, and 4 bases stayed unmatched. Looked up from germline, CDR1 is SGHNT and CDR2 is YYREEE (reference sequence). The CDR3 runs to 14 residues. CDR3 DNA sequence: TGTGCCAGCAGCCAACAGGGGGCGGACACTGAAGCTTTCTTT. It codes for CASSQQGADTEAFF.

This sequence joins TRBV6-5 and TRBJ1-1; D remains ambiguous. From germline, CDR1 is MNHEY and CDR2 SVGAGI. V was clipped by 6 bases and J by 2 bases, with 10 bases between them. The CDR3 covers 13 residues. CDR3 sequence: CASSLGKNTEAFF. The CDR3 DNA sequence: TGTGCCAGCAGCCTAGGGAAAAACACTGAAGCTTTCTTT.

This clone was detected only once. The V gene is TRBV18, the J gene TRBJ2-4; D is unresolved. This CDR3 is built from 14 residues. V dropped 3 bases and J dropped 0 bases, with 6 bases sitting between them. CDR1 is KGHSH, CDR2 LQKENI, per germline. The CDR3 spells CASSPGIAKNIQYF. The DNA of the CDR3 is TGTGCCAGCTCACCGGGGATAGCCAAAAACATTCAGTACTTC.

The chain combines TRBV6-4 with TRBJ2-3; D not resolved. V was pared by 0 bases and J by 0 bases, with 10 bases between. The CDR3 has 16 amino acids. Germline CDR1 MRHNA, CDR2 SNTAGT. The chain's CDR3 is CASSDSISGSTDTQYF. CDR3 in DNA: TGTGCCAGCAGTGACTCGATATCCGGGAGCACAGATACGCAGTATTTT.

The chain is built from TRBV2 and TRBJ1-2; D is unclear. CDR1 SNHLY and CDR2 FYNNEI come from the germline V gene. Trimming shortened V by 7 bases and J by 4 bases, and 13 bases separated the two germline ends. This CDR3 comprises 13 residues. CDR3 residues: CASKDREGYGYTF. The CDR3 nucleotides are TGTGCCAGCAAGGACCGAGAGGGCTATGGCTACACCTTC.

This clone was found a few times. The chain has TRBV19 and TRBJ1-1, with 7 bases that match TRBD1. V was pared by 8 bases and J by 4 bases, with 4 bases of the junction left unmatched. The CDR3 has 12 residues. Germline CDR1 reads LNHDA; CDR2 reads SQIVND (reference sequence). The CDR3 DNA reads TGTGCCAGTGTACAGGGGCCCACTGAAGCTTTCTTT. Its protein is CASVQGPTEAFF.

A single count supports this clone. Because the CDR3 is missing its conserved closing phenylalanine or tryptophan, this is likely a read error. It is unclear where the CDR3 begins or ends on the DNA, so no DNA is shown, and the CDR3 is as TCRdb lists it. CDR3 loop: CASSAGVI. The chain joins TRBV2 to TRBJ1-1. Germline V gene data show CDR1 as SNHLY and CDR2 as FYNNEI. The CDR3 length is 8 residues, termini included.

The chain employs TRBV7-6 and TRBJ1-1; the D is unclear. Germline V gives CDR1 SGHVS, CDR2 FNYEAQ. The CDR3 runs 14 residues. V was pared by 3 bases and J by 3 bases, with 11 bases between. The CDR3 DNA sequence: TGTGCCAGCAGCTTGAGAGGCCGGGACACTGAAGCTTTCTTT. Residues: CASSLRGRDTEAFF.

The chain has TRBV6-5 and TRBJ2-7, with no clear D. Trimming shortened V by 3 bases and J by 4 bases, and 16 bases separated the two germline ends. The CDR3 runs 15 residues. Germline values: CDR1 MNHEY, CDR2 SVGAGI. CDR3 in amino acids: CASSYSVSPQYEQYF. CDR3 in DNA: TGTGCCAGCAGTTATAGTGTCTCGCCGCAGTACGAGCAGTACTTC.

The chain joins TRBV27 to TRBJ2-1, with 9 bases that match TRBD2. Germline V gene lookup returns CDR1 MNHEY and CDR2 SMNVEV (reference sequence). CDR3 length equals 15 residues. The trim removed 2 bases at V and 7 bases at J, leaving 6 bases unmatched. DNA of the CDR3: TGTGCCAGCAGTTTAAGGGGGACTAGCTTTAATGAGCAGTTCTTC. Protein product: CASSLRGTSFNEQFF.

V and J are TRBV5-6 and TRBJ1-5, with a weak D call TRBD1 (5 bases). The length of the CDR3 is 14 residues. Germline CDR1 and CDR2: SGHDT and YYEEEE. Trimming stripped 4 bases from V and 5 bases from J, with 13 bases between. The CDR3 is CASSTQTDDQPQHF. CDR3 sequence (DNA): TGTGCCAGCAGCACCCAGACAGACGATCAGCCCCAGCATTTT. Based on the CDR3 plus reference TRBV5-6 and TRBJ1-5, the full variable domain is DAGVTQSPTHLIKTRGQQVTLRCSPKSGHDTVSWYQQALGQGPQFIFQYYEEEERQRGNFPDRFSGHQFPNYSSELNVNALLLGDSALYLCASSTQTDDQPQHFGDGTRLSIL.

The CDR3 spells CASSRGSSRNTEAFF. The CDR3 DNA is TGTGCCAGCAGCCGAGGCTCCTCGAGGAACACTGAAGCTTTCTTT. This chain links TRBV4-2 with TRBJ1-1; D is unclear. The ends were cut back, 4 bases at V and 1 base at J, with 13 bases in the middle. The CDR3 covers 15 residues. From germline, CDR1 is LGHNA and CDR2 YNFKEQ.

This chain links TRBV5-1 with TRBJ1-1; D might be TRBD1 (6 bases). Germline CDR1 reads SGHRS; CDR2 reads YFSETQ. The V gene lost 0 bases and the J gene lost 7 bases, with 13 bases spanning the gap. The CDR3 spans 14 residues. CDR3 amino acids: CASSLGGRGYEAFF. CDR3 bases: TGCGCCAGCAGCTTGGGGGGCAGGGGCTATGAAGCTTTCTTT.

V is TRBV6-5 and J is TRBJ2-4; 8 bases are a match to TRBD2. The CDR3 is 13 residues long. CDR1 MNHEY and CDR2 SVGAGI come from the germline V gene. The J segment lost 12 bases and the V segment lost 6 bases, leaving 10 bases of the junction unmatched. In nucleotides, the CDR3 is TGTGCCAGCAGGAGCGGGGGTCGGGGGGGTCAGTACTTC. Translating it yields CASRSGGRGGQYF.

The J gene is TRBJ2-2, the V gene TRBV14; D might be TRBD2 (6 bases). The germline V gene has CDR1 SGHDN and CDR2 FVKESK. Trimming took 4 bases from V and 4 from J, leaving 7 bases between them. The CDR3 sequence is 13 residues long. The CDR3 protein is CASSRRGTGELFF. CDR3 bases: TGTGCCAGCAGCCGGAGGGGCACCGGGGAGCTGTTTTTT.

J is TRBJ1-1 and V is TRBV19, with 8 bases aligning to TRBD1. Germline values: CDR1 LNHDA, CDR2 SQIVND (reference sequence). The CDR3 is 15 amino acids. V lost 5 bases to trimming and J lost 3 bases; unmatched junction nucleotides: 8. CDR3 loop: CASSLTGATYTEAFF. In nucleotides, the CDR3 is TGTGCCAGTAGTTTGACAGGGGCGACGTACACTGAAGCTTTCTTT. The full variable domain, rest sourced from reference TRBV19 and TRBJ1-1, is DGGITQSPKYLFRKEGQNVTLSCEQNLNHDAMYWYRQDPGQGLRLIYYSQIVNDFQKGDIAEGYSVSREKKESFPLTVTSAQKNPTAFYLCASSLTGATYTEAFFGQGTRLTVV.

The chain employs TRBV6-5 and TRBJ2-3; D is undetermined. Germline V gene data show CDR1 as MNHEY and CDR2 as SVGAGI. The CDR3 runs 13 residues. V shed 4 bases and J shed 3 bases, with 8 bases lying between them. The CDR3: CASSLAETDTQYF. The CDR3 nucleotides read TGTGCCAGCAGTTTGGCGGAAACAGATACGCAGTATTTT.

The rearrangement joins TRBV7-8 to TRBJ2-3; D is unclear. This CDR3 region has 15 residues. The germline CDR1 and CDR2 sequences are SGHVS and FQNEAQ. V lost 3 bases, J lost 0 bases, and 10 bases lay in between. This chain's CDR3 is CASSLENLSTDTQYF. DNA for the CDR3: TGTGCCAGCAGCTTGGAGAACCTCAGCACAGATACGCAGTATTTT. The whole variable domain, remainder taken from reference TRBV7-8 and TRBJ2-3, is GAGVSQSPRYKVAKRGQDVALRCDPISGHVSLFWYQQALGQGPEFLTYFQNEAQLDKSGLPSDRFFAERPEGSVSTLKIQRTQQEDSAVYLCASSLENLSTDTQYFGPGTRLTVL.

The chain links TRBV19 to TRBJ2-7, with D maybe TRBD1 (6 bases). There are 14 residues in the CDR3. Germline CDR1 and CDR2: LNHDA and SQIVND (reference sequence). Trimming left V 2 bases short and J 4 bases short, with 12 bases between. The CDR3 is CASSIRGIGYEQYF. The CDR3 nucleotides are TGTGCCAGTAGTATAAGGGGGATTGGATACGAGCAGTACTTC. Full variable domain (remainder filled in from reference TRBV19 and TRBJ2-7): DGGITQSPKYLFRKEGQNVTLSCEQNLNHDAMYWYRQDPGQGLRLIYYSQIVNDFQKGDIAEGYSVSREKKESFPLTVTSAQKNPTAFYLCASSIRGIGYEQYFGPGTRLTVT.

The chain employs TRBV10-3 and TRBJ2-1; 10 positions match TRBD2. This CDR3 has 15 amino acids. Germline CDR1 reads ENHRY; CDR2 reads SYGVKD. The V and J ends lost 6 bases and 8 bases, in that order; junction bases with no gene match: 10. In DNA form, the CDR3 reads TGTGCCATCAGACCACAGGCTAGCGGGAGCTATGAGCAGTTCTTC. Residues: CAIRPQASGSYEQFF.

The CDR3 sequence: CASSSTGAPIYF. The CDR3 nucleotides read TGTGCCAGCAGCTCGACAGGGGCGCCCATATATTTT. J is TRBJ1-3 and V is TRBV5-8, with TRBD1 matching over 8 bases. V shed 3 bases and J 11 bases; nucleotides not matched to a gene: 4. This CDR3 has 12 amino acids. In germline, CDR1 is SGHTS, CDR2 YDEGEE.